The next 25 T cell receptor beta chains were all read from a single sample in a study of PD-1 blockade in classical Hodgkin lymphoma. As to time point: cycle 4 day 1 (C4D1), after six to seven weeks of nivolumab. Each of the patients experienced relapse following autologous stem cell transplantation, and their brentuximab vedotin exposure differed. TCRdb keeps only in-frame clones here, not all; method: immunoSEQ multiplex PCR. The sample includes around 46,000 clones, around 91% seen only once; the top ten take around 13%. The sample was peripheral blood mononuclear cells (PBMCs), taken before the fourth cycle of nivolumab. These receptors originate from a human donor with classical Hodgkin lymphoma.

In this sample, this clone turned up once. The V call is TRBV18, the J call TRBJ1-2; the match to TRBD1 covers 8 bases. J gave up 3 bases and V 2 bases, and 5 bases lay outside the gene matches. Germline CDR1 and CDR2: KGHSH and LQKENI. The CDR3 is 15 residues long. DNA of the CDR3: TGTGCCAGCTCACCATTAGGGACAGGTGACTATGGCTACACCTTC. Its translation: CASSPLGTGDYGYTF.

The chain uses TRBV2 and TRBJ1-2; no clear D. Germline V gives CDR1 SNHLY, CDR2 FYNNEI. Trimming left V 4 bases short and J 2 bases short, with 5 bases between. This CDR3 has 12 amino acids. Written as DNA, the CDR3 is TGTGCCAGCAGTGTGGACAACTATGGCTACACCTTC. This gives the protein CASSVDNYGYTF.

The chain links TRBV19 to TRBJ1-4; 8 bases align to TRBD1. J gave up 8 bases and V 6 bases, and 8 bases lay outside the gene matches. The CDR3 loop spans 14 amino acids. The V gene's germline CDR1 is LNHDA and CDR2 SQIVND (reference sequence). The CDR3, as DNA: TGTGCCAGTAGAAACAGGGGGACCAGGGAAAAACTGTTTTTT. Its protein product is CASRNRGTREKLFF.

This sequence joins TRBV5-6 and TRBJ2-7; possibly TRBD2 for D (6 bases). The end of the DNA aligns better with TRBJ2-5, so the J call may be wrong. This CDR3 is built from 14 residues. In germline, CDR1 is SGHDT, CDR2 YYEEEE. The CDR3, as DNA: TGTGCCAGCAGCTTTGCCAGCGGGCTAGGGACCCAGTACTTC. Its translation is CASSFASGLGTQYF.

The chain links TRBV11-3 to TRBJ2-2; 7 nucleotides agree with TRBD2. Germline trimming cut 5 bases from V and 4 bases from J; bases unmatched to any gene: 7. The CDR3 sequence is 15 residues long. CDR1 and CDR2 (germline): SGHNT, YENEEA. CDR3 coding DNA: TGTGCCAGCAGCCGATGGGGGGGAGTCACCGGGGAGCTGTTTTTT. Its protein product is CASSRWGGVTGELFF.

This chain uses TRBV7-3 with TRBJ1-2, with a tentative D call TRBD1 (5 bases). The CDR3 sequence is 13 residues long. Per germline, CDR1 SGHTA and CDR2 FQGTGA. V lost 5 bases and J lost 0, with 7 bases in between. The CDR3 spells CASSRGANYGYTF. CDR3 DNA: TGTGCCAGCAGCCGGGGGGCTAACTATGGCTACACCTTC.

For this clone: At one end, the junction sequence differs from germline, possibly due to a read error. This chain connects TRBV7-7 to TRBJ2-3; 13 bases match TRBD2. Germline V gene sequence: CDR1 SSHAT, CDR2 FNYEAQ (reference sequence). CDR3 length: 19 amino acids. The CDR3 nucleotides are TGTGCTAGCAGCTTCCTGCCTTGGACTAGCGGGAGATCCCCAGATACGCAGTATTTT. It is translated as CASSFLPWTSGRSPDTQYF.

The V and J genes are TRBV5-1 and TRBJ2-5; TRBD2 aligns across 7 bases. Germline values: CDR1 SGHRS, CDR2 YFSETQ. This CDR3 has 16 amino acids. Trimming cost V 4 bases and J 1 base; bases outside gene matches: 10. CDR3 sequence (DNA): TGCGCCAGCAGCCTCTCGGGGGGAAGTTTCCAAGAGACCCAGTACTTC. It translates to CASSLSGGSFQETQYF.

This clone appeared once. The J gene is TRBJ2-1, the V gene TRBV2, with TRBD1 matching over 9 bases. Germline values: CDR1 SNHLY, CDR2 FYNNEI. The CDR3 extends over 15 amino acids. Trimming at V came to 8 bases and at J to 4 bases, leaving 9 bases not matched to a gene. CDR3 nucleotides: TGTGCCAGCCGTCGGGAAGGACAGGGGTACAATGAGCAGTTCTTC. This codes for CASRREGQGYNEQFF.

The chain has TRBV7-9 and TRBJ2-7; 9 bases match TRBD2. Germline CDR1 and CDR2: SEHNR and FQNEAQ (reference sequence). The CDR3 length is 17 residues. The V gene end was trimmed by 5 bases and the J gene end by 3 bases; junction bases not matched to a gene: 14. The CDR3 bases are TGTGCCAGCAGCCCCTATTACCGGACTAGCGCAAACTACGAGCAGTACTTC. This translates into CASSPYYRTSANYEQYF.

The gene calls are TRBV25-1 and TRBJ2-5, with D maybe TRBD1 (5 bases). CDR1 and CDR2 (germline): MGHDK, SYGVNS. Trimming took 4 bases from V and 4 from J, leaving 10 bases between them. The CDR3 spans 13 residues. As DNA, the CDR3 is TGTGCCAGCAGTGGACAGTTTTTAGAGACCCAGTACTTC. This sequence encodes CASSGQFLETQYF.

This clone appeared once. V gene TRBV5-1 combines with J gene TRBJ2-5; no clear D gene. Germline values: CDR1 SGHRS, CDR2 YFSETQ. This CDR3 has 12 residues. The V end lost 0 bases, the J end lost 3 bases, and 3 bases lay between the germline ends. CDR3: CASSLGKETQYF. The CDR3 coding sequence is TGCGCCAGCAGCTTGGGCAAAGAGACCCAGTACTTC.

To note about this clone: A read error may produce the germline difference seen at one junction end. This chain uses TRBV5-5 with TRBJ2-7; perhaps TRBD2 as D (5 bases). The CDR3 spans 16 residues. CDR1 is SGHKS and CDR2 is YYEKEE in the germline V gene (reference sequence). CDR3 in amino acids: CASSWAPGYHSYGQYF. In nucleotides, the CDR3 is TGTGCCAGCAGCTGGGCCCCGGGGTACCACAGTTACGGGCAGTACTTC.

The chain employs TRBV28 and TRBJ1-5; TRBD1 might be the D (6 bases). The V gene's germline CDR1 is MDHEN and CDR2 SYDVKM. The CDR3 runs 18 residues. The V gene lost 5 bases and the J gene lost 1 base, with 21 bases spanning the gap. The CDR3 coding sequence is TGTGCCAGCAGTCCCCAAACGGTTCTCGGGGGCAGCAATCAGCCCCAGCATTTT. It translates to CASSPQTVLGGSNQPQHF.

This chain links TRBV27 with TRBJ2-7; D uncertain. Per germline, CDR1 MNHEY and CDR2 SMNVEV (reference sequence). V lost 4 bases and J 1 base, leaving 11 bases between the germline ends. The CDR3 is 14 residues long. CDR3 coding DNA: TGTGCCAGCAGTTCTCCCGGGCGTTCCTACGAGCAGTACTTC. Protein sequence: CASSSPGRSYEQYF.

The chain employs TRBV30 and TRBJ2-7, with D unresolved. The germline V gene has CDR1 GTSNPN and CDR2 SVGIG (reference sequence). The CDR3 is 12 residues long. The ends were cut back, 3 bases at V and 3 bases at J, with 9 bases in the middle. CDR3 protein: CAWSRDVYEQYF. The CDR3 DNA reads TGTGCCTGGAGCCGAGATGTCTACGAGCAGTACTTC.

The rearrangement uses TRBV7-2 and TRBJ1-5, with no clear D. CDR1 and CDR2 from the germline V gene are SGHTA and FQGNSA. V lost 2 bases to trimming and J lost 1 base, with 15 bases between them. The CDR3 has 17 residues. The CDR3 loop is CASSLRAIGQSNQPQHF. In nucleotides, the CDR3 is TGTGCCAGCAGCTTAAGGGCGATAGGGCAGAGCAATCAGCCCCAGCATTTT.

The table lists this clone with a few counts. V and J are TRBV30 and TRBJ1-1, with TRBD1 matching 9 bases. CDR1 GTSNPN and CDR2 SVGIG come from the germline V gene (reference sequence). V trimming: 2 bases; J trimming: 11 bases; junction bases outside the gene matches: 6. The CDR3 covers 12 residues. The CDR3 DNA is TGTGCCTGGAGTCGACAGGGGGGCATGGCTTTCTTT. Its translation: CAWSRQGGMAFF.

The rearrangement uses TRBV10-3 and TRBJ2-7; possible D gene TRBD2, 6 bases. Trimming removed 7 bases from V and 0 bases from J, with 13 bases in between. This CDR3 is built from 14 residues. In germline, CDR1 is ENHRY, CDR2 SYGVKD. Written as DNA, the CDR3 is TGTGCCATCAAGGCAGGCGGGAACTCCTACGAGCAGTACTTC. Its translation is CAIKAGGNSYEQYF.

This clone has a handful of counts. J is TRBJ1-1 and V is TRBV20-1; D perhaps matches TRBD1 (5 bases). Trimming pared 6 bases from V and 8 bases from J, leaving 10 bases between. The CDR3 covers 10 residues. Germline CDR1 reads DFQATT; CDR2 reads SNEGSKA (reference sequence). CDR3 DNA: TGCAGTGCGCAGGGTCGGGAAGCTTTCTTT. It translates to CSAQGREAFF.

The DNA for the CDR3 is TGCAGCGCCCTTGGACAGGAAAACGAAAAACTGTTTTTT. This translates into CSALGQENEKLFF. The chain recombines TRBV29-1 with TRBJ1-4; 7 bases line up with TRBD1. This CDR3 region has 13 residues. Germline CDR1 SQVTM, CDR2 ANQGSEA. The V gene end was trimmed by 7 bases and the J gene end by 8 bases; junction bases not matched to a gene: 10.

The CDR3, as DNA: TGCGCCAGCAGCTTGGTCGCCCTAGCGGGAGGGAGCTCCTACAATGAGCAGTTCTTC. Protein sequence: CASSLVALAGGSSYNEQFF. J is TRBJ2-1 and V is TRBV5-1, with 12 bases identical to TRBD2. The V segment lost 0 bases and the J segment 0 bases; nucleotides outside the gene matches: 7. The CDR3 extends over 19 amino acids. Germline V CDR1 and CDR2: SGHRS, YFSETQ. Full variable domain (rest looked up from reference TRBV5-1 and TRBJ2-1): KAGVTQTPRYLIKTRGQQVTLSCSPISGHRSVSWYQQTPGQGLQFLFEYFSETQRNKGNFPGRFSGRQFSNSRSEMNVSTLELGDSALYLCASSLVALAGGSSYNEQFFGPGTRLTVL.

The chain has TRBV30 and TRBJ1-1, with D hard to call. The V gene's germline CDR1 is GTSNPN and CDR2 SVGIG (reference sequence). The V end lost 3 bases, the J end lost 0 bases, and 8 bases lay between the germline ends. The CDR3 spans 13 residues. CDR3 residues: CAWRGIMNTEAFF. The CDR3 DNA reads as TGTGCCTGGAGGGGCATTATGAACACTGAAGCTTTCTTT.

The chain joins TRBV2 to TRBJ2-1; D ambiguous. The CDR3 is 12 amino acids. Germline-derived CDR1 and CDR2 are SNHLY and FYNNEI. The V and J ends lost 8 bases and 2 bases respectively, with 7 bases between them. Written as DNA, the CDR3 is TGTGCCAGCCGGGCCCCCTACAATGAGCAGTTCTTC. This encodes CASRAPYNEQFF. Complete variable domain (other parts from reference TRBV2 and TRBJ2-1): EPEVTQTPSHQVTQMGQEVILRCVPISNHLYFYWYRQILGQKVEFLVSFYNNEISEKSEIFDDQFSVERPDGSNFTLKIRSTKLEDSAMYFCASRAPYNEQFFGPGTRLTVL.

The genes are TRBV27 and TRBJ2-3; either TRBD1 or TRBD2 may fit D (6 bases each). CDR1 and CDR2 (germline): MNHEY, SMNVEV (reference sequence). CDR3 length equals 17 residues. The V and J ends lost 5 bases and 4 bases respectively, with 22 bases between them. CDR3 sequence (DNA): TGTGCCAGCAGTCCCTACCTATTCGGAGGGGGATCAGATACGCAGTATTTT. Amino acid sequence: CASSPYLFGGGSDTQYF.